The entry that follows covers one T cell receptor (beta chain) sequence. The PCR used 60 Vbeta and 13 Jbeta primers. Generated by immunoSEQ multiplex PCR, the TCRdb table keeps only in-frame clones and is missing some. The sample lists 120,000 or so clones, about 83% seen once, with roughly 3.2% in the top ten. The source of the sample is a study of cytomegalovirus exposure and HLA in healthy donors. Germline lookup yields CDR1 LNHDA and CDR2 SQIVND (reference sequence). The CDR3 runs to 13 residues. Trimming took off 3 bases at V and 9 bases at J, with 11 bases between the two ends. The chain employs TRBV19 and TRBJ2-2, with TRBD2 as a possible D gene (5 bases). The specimen was PBMCs. The receptor's source is a man under 40 in good health and CMV-seronegative. The CDR3 here is CASSIEGAWELFF. The CDR3 coding sequence is TGTGCCAGTAGTATCGAGGGCGCATGGGAGCTGTTTTTT.